A single TCR beta chain is shown here with its context. Its antigen is not identified. This specimen comes from a study of cytomegalovirus exposure and HLA in healthy donors. Study details: Earlier results showed approximately 110 million unique TCR beta sequences derived from some 180 million T cells. Study conclusions and caveats: In an earlier analysis, about 87% or about 30%: the productive usage of most TCR beta V segments. The investigators catalogued 164 TCR beta chains as cytomegalovirus-associated. Many donors shared some public TCRs, even though most TCR sequences were rare.

CDR1 and CDR2 (germline): MRHNA, SNTAGT. The CDR3 sequence is 14 residues long. Losses at the gene ends were 4 bases for V and 4 bases for J; bases not matched to a gene: 5. PCR used 60 Vbeta primers and 13 Jbeta primers. The assay was immunoSEQ multiplex PCR, and TCRdb's table has in-frame clones only and misses some. Of around 130,000 clones listed, approximately 75% are singletons. The rearrangement uses TRBV6-4 and TRBJ2-3, with 7 nucleotides matching TRBD2. This clonotype originated in a woman between 40 and 55 years old in good health and CMV-seropositive. Sequenced sample: PBMCs. The CDR3 loop is CASSAGLGPDTQYF. In nucleotides, the CDR3 is TGTGCCAGCAGTGCCGGACTAGGCCCAGATACGCAGTATTTT.